This entry features one T cell receptor (beta chain) sequence. The data were taken from a study of blood T cell repertoires in COVID-19. Sequenced by immunoSEQ multiplex PCR; TCRdb stores in-frame clones only, minus some. The sample carries over 200,000 clones, roughly 85% recorded once. Sequenced sample: PBMCs or T cells enriched from blood (not recorded which). The receptor was derived from a man aged 25-40 years who had recovered from COVID-19.

The CDR3 DNA is TGTGCCAGCAGCACTAACAGGGGCACTGAAGCTTTCTTT. It yields the protein CASSTNRGTEAFF. The rearrangement links TRBV7-2 to TRBJ1-1; 7 positions match TRBD1. The CDR3 contains 13 residues. Per the germline V gene, CDR1 is SGHTA and CDR2 is FQGNSA. Trimming removed 5 bases from V and 4 bases from J; junction bases left unmatched: 4.